These T cell receptor beta chains were read from a single sample in a study of T cell responses to AZD1222 COVID-19 vaccine. Assay used: immunoSEQ multiplex PCR; TCRdb lists only in-frame clones, some missing. The sample has 100,000 to 150,000 clones; roughly 87% are singletons. The source was peripheral blood, collected on day 0 of MenACWY control vaccination. All receptors derive from an adult in good health. Both conserved end residues are part of each CDR3. D genes are given only for firm matches. Size is stated for part of the rows, as once, few or many counts, or as a class when the clone is expanded.

TRBV7-2	-	TRBJ2-5	-	TGTGCCAGCAGCTTAGGCAGGGCCCTGGAGACCCAGTACTTC	CASSLGRALETQYF
TRBV5-5	-	TRBJ2-5	-	TGTGCCAGCAGCTTGGGGGCAGGGCGAGAGACCCAGTACTTC	CASSLGAGRETQYF
TRBV18	-	TRBJ1-2	TRBD1	TGTGCCAGCTCCCCGGGACAGAGAAATGGCTACACCTTC	CASSPGQRNGYTF
TRBV9	-	TRBJ2-1	TRBD2	TGTGCCAGCAGCTTCCCACTAGCGGGAAATGAGCAGTTCTTC	CASSFPLAGNEQFF
TRBV19	-	TRBJ2-3	TRBD2	TGTGCCAGTAGTATGGGACTAGCGGGACCCACAGATACGCAGTATTTT	CASSMGLAGPTDTQYF
TRBV28	-	TRBJ2-7	TRBD2	TGTGCCAGCAGTAGCGGGAGGTTCACCTACGAGCAGTACTTC	CASSSGRFTYEQYF
TRBV30	-	TRBJ2-2	-	TGTGCCTGGAGTGATGGTTGGACAACGAACACCGGGGAGCTGTTTTTT	CAWSDGWTTNTGELFF
TRBV28	once	TRBJ2-1	-	TGTGCCAGCAGGGTACAAAACAATGAGCAGTTCTTC	CASRVQNNEQFF
TRBV19	-	TRBJ1-1	-	TGTGCCAGTAGTATATCCCGTTGGGGGAACACTGAAGCTTTCTTT	CASSISRWGNTEAFF
TRBV28	many	TRBJ1-5	-	TGTGCCAGCCGGTCGCCGGGGCAGGCGACATTAAGGCCCCAGCATTTT	CASRSPGQATLRPQHF
TRBV6-1	few	TRBJ1-1	TRBD1	TGTGCCAGCAGTGAGGAGGGGGCGGGTGGCACTGAAGCTTTCTTT	CASSEEGAGGTEAFF
TRBV4-2	-	TRBJ1-4	-	TGTGCCAGCAGCCAAGCTGACAGTGTGGGGGGTAAACTGTTTTTT	CASSQADSVGGKLFF
TRBV7-9	-	TRBJ2-2	TRBD1	TGTGCCAGCAGCTCCACGGAAGGTGACAGGGGCACCGGGGAGCTGTTTTTT	CASSSTEGDRGTGELFF
TRBV18	-	TRBJ1-5	-	TGTGCCAGCTCAACTGAGGGTAGCAATCAGCCCCAGCATTTT	CASSTEGSNQPQHF
TRBV19	-	TRBJ1-2	-	TGTGCCACTGGACGGGGCGACACCAGCTATGGCTACACCTTC	CATGRGDTSYGYTF
TRBV28	few	TRBJ1-5	-	TGTGCCAGCAGTTCGACGGCGAGTAATCAGCCCCAGCATTTT	CASSSTASNQPQHF
TRBV2	-	TRBJ2-3	TRBD1	TGTGCCAGCAGTGTAACAGGGGGCGTACCAGATACGCAGTATTTT	CASSVTGGVPDTQYF
TRBV27	-	TRBJ2-2	-	TGTGCCAGCAGTTTTACCACAGGGACCGGGGAGCTGTTTTTT	CASSFTTGTGELFF
TRBV15	-	TRBJ2-3	TRBD2	TGTGCCACCAGCAGAGCCCTCGGACTAGCGATAGATACGCAGTATTTT	CATSRALGLAIDTQYF
TRBV3-1/TRBV3-2	-	TRBJ2-5	TRBD1	TGTGCCAGCAGCCTTTGGACAGGGGATGGAGAAGAGACCCAGTACTTC	CASSLWTGDGEETQYF
TRBV10-2	-	TRBJ1-4	-	TGCGCCAGCAGCCTAACAGGGAACGAAAAACTGTTTTTT	CASSLTGNEKLFF
TRBV28	once	TRBJ2-3	-	TGTGCCAGCAGGGGGGACAGCACAGATACGCAGTATTTT	CASRGDSTDTQYF
TRBV21-1	-	TRBJ2-5	-	TGTGCCAGCAGCAAAATGGAGGGGGCGGTATCGGAGACCCAGTACTTC	CASSKMEGAVSETQYF
TRBV11-2	-	TRBJ1-3	-	TGTGCCAGCAGCCGAACAGGAGCCTCTGGAAACACCATATATTTT	CASSRTGASGNTIYF
TRBV6-2/TRBV6-3	-	TRBJ1-1	TRBD1	TGTGCCAGCAGTCGTCCGGGACAGGGGGCCCCTGAAGCTTTCTTT	CASSRPGQGAPEAFF
TRBV15	-	TRBJ1-1	TRBD1	TGTGCCACCAGCAGATCCCCCTACAGGGGGCCTGAAGCTTTCTTT	CATSRSPYRGPEAFF
TRBV11-2	-	TRBJ2-5	-	TGTGCCAGCGCCCCGGGCCCGCTGTCGGAGACCCAGTACTTC	CASAPGPLSETQYF
TRBV19	-	TRBJ2-2	-	TGTGCCAGTAGCTGGGACCTGGGGACCGGGGAGCTGTTTTTT	CASSWDLGTGELFF
TRBV30	-	TRBJ1-1	-	TGTGCCTGGACCCTGACCAGGTCAAACACTGAAGCTTTCTTT	CAWTLTRSNTEAFF
TRBV10-1	-	TRBJ1-2	-	TGCGCCAGCAGTGAGGGGCAGGGTTTGGGCTACACCTTC	CASSEGQGLGYTF
TRBV5-8	-	TRBJ2-5	TRBD1	TGTGCCAGCATCCGGACAGGGGGCGCCGGAGAGACCCAGTACTTC	CASIRTGGAGETQYF
TRBV7-3	-	TRBJ2-3	-	TGTGCCAGCAGCTTAAACGTAGGCACAGATACGCAGTATTTT	CASSLNVGTDTQYF
TRBV5-6	-	TRBJ1-6	-	TGTGCCAGCAGCCAGGGTGACTATAATTCACCCCTCCACTTT	CASSQGDYNSPLHF
TRBV4-3	once	TRBJ2-1	TRBD1	TGCGCCAGCGGACAAGGGGGCGGCTACAATGAGCAGTTCTTC	CASGQGGGYNEQFF
TRBV6-5	-	TRBJ1-5	-	TGTGCCAGCAGTTACTCGTGGGAGCAGCCCCAGCATTTT	CASSYSWEQPQHF
TRBV7-8	-	TRBJ1-3	-	TGTGCCAGCAGCTTAAGCGGAGGGGGGCGAAACACCATATATTTT	CASSLSGGGRNTIYF
TRBV6-5	-	TRBJ2-7	-	TGTGCCAGCAGTTACTCTTCCCTAGGGACTTACGAGCAGTACTTC	CASSYSSLGTYEQYF
TRBV28	-	TRBJ2-7	TRBD1	TGTGCCAGCCATGTGGGACAGGGGGCGCTCGAGCAGTACTTC	CASHVGQGALEQYF
TRBV18	-	TRBJ1-2	TRBD1	TGTGCCAGCTCACCAACCGGACAGGGGAACTATGGCTACACCTTC	CASSPTGQGNYGYTF
TRBV15	-	TRBJ2-2	-	TGTGCCACCAGCAGAGATGTTAACTTGGGGACAAGGGCAAAGCTGTTTTTT	CATSRDVNLGTRAKLFF
TRBV5-4	-	TRBJ2-1	TRBD2	TGTGCCAGCAGCTTAACGGGAGGCTTCAATGAGCAGTTCTTC	CASSLTGGFNEQFF
TRBV11-2	once	TRBJ2-1	TRBD2	TGTGCCAGCAGCTTAGACTATACTAGCGGGAGCCATGAGCAGTTCTTC	CASSLDYTSGSHEQFF
TRBV28	-	TRBJ1-5	TRBD1	TGTGCCAGCAGAGAGGGACAGGGGGCAGGGCAGCCCCAGCATTTT	CASREGQGAGQPQHF
TRBV6-5	-	TRBJ1-4	-	TGTGCCAGCAGTTATGCGCCATTATATGAAAAACTGTTTTTT	CASSYAPLYEKLFF
TRBV30	once	TRBJ2-7	-	TGTGCCTGGAGTCTTATGGTAAGCTCCTACGAGCAGTACTTC	CAWSLMVSSYEQYF
TRBV7-6	-	TRBJ2-1	TRBD1	TGTGCCAGCAGCTCTACCGGGACAGGGAACAATGAGCAGTTCTTC	CASSSTGTGNNEQFF
TRBV19	-	TRBJ1-2	-	TGTGCCAGTCACAGGGTTAACTATGGCTACACCTTC	CASHRVNYGYTF
TRBV18	once	TRBJ2-7	-	TGTGCCAGCTCAGACGTAGGACCTTCCTACGAGCAGTACTTC	CASSDVGPSYEQYF
TRBV7-9	once	TRBJ2-7	-	TGTGCCAGCAGCTCCGATAGCCTCCCTGGCTCCTACGAGCAGTACTTC	CASSSDSLPGSYEQYF